These 10 T cell receptor beta chains share one sample of origin, sequenced in a study of T cell responses to AZD1222 COVID-19 vaccine. TCRdb keeps only in-frame clones here, not all; method: immunoSEQ multiplex PCR. The repertoire holds roughly 160,000 clones, roughly nine tenths seen once, with 0.85% to 1.1% in the top ten. The sample consisted of peripheral blood, taken 28 days after the second AZD1222 dose. Receptors were obtained from an adult who received the AZD1222 COVID-19 vaccine.

The chain carries TRBV18 and TRBJ1-2; no definite D call. Germline V gene data show CDR1 as KGHSH and CDR2 as LQKENI. Trimming left V 3 bases short and J 2 bases short, with 10 bases between. This CDR3 is 14 amino acids long. DNA for the CDR3: TGTGCCAGCTCACCGTCATCTGACAACTATGGCTACACCTTC. Protein: CASSPSSDNYGYTF.

CDR3 sequence (DNA): TGCGCCAGCAGCCAAGATGGGGGGTTCGACTATGGCTACACCTTC. Its translation is CASSQDGGFDYGYTF. The J gene is TRBJ1-2, the V gene TRBV4-3; a possible D gene is TRBD1 (5 bases). Germline V gives CDR1 LGHNA, CDR2 YSLEER. The CDR3 length is 15 residues. V lost 0 bases to trimming and J lost 3 bases, with 11 bases between them.

The chain recombines TRBV3-1 (or the pseudogene TRBV3-2) with TRBJ1-4; 9 bases line up with TRBD1. The CDR3 covers 13 residues. The germline gives CDR1 LGHDT, CDR2 YNNKEL (reference sequence). The V and J ends lost 5 bases and 7 bases, in that order; junction bases with no gene match: 2. As DNA, the CDR3 is TGTGCCAGCAGCGGGACAGGGATTGAAAAACTGTTTTTT. Translated: CASSGTGIEKLFF.

The chain joins TRBV6-1 to TRBJ1-5; D is undetermined. The CDR3 spans 20 residues. The V and J ends lost 2 bases and 1 base respectively, with 24 bases between them. Germline-derived CDR1 and CDR2 are MNHNS and SASEGT. The CDR3 here is CASSERTGWGGYTSNQPQHF. The CDR3 nucleotides read TGTGCCAGCAGTGAAAGGACGGGGTGGGGTGGGTATACAAGCAATCAGCCCCAGCATTTT.

This chain links TRBV11-3 with TRBJ2-3; D is perhaps TRBD1 (6 bases). The CDR3 is made up of 14 amino acids. The V gene lost 4 bases and the J gene lost 4 bases, with 12 bases spanning the gap. Germline V CDR1 and CDR2: SGHNT, YENEEA. The CDR3 nucleotides read TGTGCCAGCAGCTCCCGGACAGATTCAGATACGCAGTATTTT. Its translation: CASSSRTDSDTQYF.

The V and J genes are TRBV10-1 and TRBJ2-5, with 11 positions matching TRBD2. V gave up 5 bases and J gave up 2 bases; unmatched junction bases: 1. The CDR3 is made up of 14 amino acids. Germline lookup yields CDR1 WNHNN and CDR2 SYGVQD (reference sequence). The DNA of the CDR3 is TGCGCCAGCAGTTCTAGCGGGGGGCAAGAGACCCAGTACTTC. Amino acids: CASSSSGGQETQYF.

The V and J genes are TRBV27 and TRBJ1-2, with no clear D. The germline V gene has CDR1 MNHEY and CDR2 SMNVEV (reference sequence). The CDR3 contains 15 residues. V was clipped by 4 bases and J by 4 bases, with 16 bases between them. Here the CDR3 reads CASSSRPTWGYGYTF. In DNA, the CDR3 is TGTGCCAGCAGTTCCCGACCCACCTGGGGCTATGGCTACACCTTC.

V usage is TRBV5-1 and J usage is TRBJ2-7, with unresolved D. This CDR3 is built from 12 residues. CDR1 is SGHRS, CDR2 YFSETQ, per germline. Trimming took off 4 bases at V and 5 bases at J, with 10 bases between the two ends. The CDR3 nucleotides are TGCGCCAGCAGCGGCCCTGGCGACGAGCAGTACTTC. Residues: CASSGPGDEQYF.

The chain uses TRBV3-1 (or the pseudogene TRBV3-2) and TRBJ2-4; D gene uncertain. V lost 0 bases and J 4 bases, leaving 10 bases between the germline ends. The CDR3 has 15 amino acids. Germline V lookup: CDR1 LGHDT, CDR2 YNNKEL (reference sequence). The CDR3 DNA reads as TGTGCCAGCAGCCAAGACCAACCCGGTAAAAACATTCAGTACTTC. This codes for CASSQDQPGKNIQYF.

V gene TRBV5-1 combines with J gene TRBJ2-7; D uncertain. The V gene lost 0 bases and the J gene lost 4 bases, with 17 bases spanning the gap. CDR3 length equals 16 residues. The germline gives CDR1 SGHRS, CDR2 YFSETQ. The CDR3 DNA follows: TGCGCCAGCAGCTTGGGGGCCTTCCAAGCTCCTTACGAGCAGTACTTC. Translating gives CASSLGAFQAPYEQYF.